This T cell receptor beta chain stems from a study of cytomegalovirus exposure and HLA in healthy donors. Study results and limitations: Confirmation in vitro established that a few CMV-associated chains were specific for CMV antigens. One later analysis, an examination of the approximately 120 validation repertoires, found that first-cohort TCR clusters tended to co-occur in them. Many donors shared some public TCRs, even though most TCR sequences were rare.

Germline CDR1 KGHSH, CDR2 LQKENI. Losses at the gene ends were 3 bases for V and 6 bases for J; bases not matched to a gene: 1. There are 15 residues in the CDR3. There are a few counts of this clone. Its antigen is currently unknown. Other DNA sequences in this specimen translate into the identical CDR3. TCRdb's table, derived via immunoSEQ multiplex PCR, lists solely in-frame clones and lacks some. The table includes some 250,000 clones, 90% detected once. This receptor was identified in a woman aged 18-29 years in good health and CMV-seronegative. The gene calls are TRBV18 and TRBJ2-1; TRBD2 matches 14 bases. The source material was PBMCs. The DNA for the CDR3 is TGTGCCAGCTCACCGACTAGCGGGGGGGCCAATGAGCAGTTCTTC. Translating it yields CASSPTSGGANEQFF.